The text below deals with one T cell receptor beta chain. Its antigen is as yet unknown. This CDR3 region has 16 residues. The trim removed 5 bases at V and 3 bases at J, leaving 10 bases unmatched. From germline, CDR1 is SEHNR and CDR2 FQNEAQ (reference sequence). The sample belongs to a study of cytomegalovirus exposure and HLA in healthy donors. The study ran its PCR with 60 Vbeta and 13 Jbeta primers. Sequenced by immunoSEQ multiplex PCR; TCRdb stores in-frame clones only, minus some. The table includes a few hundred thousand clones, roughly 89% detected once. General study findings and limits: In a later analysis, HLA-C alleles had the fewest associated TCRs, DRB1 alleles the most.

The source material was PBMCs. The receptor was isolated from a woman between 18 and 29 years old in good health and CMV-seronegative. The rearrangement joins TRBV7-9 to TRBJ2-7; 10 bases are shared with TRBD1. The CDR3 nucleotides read TGTGCCAGCAGCCTAGTGACAGGGGGCTTTCGCTACGAGCAGTACTTC. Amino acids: CASSLVTGGFRYEQYF.